Presented here are 11 T cell receptor beta chains from one specimen sequenced in a study of T cell responses to AZD1222 COVID-19 vaccine. The repertoire was sequenced with immunoSEQ multiplex PCR; TCRdb's copy has only in-frame clones and lacks some. Seen here are roughly 180,000 clones, approximately 92% observed once, and the top ten hold around 0.93%. This sample comprised peripheral blood, obtained 28 days after the second dose of the MenACWY control vaccine. The receptor source for this set is an adult who received the MenACWY meningococcal vaccine as a control.

The chain links TRBV29-1 to TRBJ2-4; D may be TRBD1 (5 bases). From germline, CDR1 is SQVTM and CDR2 ANQGSEA. There are 14 residues in the CDR3. V was pared by 4 bases and J by 5 bases, with 15 bases between. Here the CDR3 DNA reads TGCAGCGTTGGTGTGCAGGGAAGGGAAAACATTCAGTACTTC. As protein: CSVGVQGRENIQYF.

The chain combines TRBV5-1 with TRBJ2-5, with no clear D. Trimming stripped 3 bases from V and 4 bases from J, with 10 bases between. Germline CDR1 reads SGHRS; CDR2 reads YFSETQ. The length of the CDR3 is 13 residues. The chain's CDR3 is CASSSHTRETQYF. CDR3 in DNA: TGCGCCAGCAGCTCCCACACCCGAGAGACCCAGTACTTC.

This rearrangement joins TRBV7-2 to TRBJ1-2, with D uncertain. The CDR3 loop spans 14 amino acids. Per the germline V gene, CDR1 is SGHTA and CDR2 is FQGNSA. Trimming took off 5 bases at V and 10 bases at J, with 20 bases between the two ends. CDR3 loop: CASSPPRAGVHYTF. The CDR3 DNA reads as TGTGCCAGCAGCCCTCCTAGGGCTGGAGTTCACTACACCTTC.

This chain joins TRBV3-1 (or the pseudogene TRBV3-2) and TRBJ1-1; weak D call: TRBD1 (5 bases). Looked up from germline, CDR1 is LGHDT and CDR2 is YNNKEL (reference sequence). This CDR3 is 12 amino acids long. The V and J ends lost 2 bases and 8 bases respectively, with 9 bases between them. This CDR3 reads CASSQLSGEAFF. In nucleotides, the CDR3 is TGTGCCAGCAGCCAATTGTCAGGGGAAGCTTTCTTT.

The gene calls are TRBV5-1 and TRBJ2-3; either TRBD1 or TRBD2 may fit D (5 bases each). Germline lookup yields CDR1 SGHRS and CDR2 YFSETQ. The CDR3 extends over 14 amino acids. Between the trimmed V and J ends, which lost 2 bases and 3 bases, there was a span of 10 bases. Here the CDR3 reads CASSLPGPTDTQYF. CDR3 DNA: TGCGCCAGCAGCTTACCGGGACCGACAGATACGCAGTATTTT.

The chain employs TRBV6-5 and TRBJ1-2; TRBD1 matches at 8 bases. Germline-derived CDR1 and CDR2 are MNHEY and SVGAGI. This CDR3 is built from 15 residues. J gave up 8 bases and V 6 bases, and 14 bases lay outside the gene matches. This chain's CDR3 is CASSLQGQGVGGYTF. Written as DNA, the CDR3 is TGTGCCAGCAGCCTTCAAGGACAGGGCGTTGGAGGCTACACCTTC.

The chain uses TRBV18 and TRBJ2-7; possible D gene TRBD1, 5 bases. The germline V gene has CDR1 KGHSH and CDR2 LQKENI. This CDR3 spans 12 amino acids. V dropped 3 bases and J dropped 7 bases, with 10 bases sitting between them. The CDR3 is CASSPSRDEQYF. The CDR3 DNA sequence: TGTGCCAGCTCACCGAGCAGGGATGAGCAGTACTTC.

The V gene is TRBV30, the J gene TRBJ2-2; 7 bases are a match to TRBD1. The germline V gene encodes CDR1 GTSNPN and CDR2 SVGIG (reference sequence). V lost 4 bases and J lost 5; bases outside the gene matches: 7. This CDR3 is built from 14 residues. DNA of the CDR3: TGTGCCTGGACCAGGGACAGTCGGACCGGGGAGCTGTTTTTT. It codes for CAWTRDSRTGELFF.

This sequence joins TRBV7-9 and TRBJ2-7; 10 bases fit TRBD2. CDR1 and CDR2 (germline): SEHNR, FQNEAQ (reference sequence). This CDR3 has 15 residues. J lost 3 bases, V lost 5 bases, and 7 bases had no gene match. CDR3 coding DNA: TGTGCCAGCAGCCAGGATAGCGGGGGGTACTACGAGCAGTACTTC. It is translated as CASSQDSGGYYEQYF.

This chain connects TRBV5-1 to TRBJ2-2; 12 bases are a match to TRBD2. From germline, CDR1 is SGHRS and CDR2 YFSETQ. Trimming took 0 bases from V and 0 from J; bases not matched to a gene: 9. The length of the CDR3 is 20 residues. The CDR3 region has the DNA TGCGCCAGCAGCTTGGCTCCCCGACTAGCGGGGGCAACGAACACCGGGGAGCTGTTTTTT. Its protein is CASSLAPRLAGATNTGELFF.

The chain employs TRBV7-9 and TRBJ2-5; D might be TRBD1 or TRBD2, each matching 6 bases. Germline V CDR1 and CDR2: SEHNR, FQNEAQ (reference sequence). The CDR3 loop spans 15 amino acids. V was clipped by 6 bases and J by 5 bases, with 19 bases between them. The CDR3, as DNA: TGTGCCAGCAGTCCAGATTGGGGGGCAAAGGAGACCCAGTACTTC. Amino acid sequence: CASSPDWGAKETQYF.